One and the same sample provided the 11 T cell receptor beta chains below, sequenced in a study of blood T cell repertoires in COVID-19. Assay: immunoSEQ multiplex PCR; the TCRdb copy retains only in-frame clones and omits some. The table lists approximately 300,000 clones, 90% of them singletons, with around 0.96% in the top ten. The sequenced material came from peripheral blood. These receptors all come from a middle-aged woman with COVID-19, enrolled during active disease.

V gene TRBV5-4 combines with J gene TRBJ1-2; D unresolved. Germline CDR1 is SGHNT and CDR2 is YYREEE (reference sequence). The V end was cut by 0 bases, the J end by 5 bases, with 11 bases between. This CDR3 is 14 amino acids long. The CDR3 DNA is TGTGCCAGCAGCTTGGCCCCCTCCCCTTATGGCTACACCTTC. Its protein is CASSLAPSPYGYTF.

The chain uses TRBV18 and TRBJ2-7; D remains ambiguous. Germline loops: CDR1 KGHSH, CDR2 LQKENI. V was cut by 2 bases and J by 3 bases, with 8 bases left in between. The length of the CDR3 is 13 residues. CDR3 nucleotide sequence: TGTGCCAGCTCACCAAATTTTAGCTACGAGCAGTACTTC. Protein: CASSPNFSYEQYF.

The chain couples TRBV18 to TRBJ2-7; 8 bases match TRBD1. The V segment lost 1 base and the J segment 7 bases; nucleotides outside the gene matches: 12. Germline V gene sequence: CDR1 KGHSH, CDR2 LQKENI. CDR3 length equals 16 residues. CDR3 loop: CASSPLGGQVSQEQYF. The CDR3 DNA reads TGTGCCAGCTCACCACTCGGGGGACAGGTCTCGCAGGAGCAGTACTTC.

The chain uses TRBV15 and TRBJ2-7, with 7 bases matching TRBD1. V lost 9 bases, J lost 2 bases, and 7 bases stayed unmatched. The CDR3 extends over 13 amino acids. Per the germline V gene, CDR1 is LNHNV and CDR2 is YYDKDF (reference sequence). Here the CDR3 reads CATSGQPPYEQYF. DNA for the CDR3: TGTGCCACATCGGGACAGCCCCCCTACGAGCAGTACTTC.

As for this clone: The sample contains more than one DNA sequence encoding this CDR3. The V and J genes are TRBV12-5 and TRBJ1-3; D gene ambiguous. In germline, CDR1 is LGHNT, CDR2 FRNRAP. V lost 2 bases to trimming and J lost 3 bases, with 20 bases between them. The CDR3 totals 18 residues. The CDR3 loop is CASGLLSPSMRFGNTIYF. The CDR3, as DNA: TGTGCTAGTGGTTTGCTTTCCCCCTCGATGAGATTTGGAAACACCATATATTTT.

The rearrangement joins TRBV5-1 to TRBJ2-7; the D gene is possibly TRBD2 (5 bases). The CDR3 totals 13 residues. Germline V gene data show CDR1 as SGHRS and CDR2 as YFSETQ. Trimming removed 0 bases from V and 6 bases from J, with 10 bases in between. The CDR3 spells CASSLGVSGEQYF. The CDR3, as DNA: TGCGCCAGCAGCTTGGGGGTAAGCGGCGAGCAGTACTTC.

As DNA, the CDR3 is TGTGCCAGCAGCATCGGGGTATCTTCGAAGGCCGAAAAACTGTTTTTT. Amino acids: CASSIGVSSKAEKLFF. The chain recombines TRBV7-9 with TRBJ1-4; D gene ambiguous. The CDR3 extends over 16 amino acids. Looked up from germline, CDR1 is SEHNR and CDR2 is FQNEAQ (reference sequence). The V end lost 5 bases, the J end lost 8 bases, and 21 bases lay between the germline ends. Combining the CDR3 with reference TRBV7-9 and TRBJ1-4 gives the whole variable domain DTGVSQNPRHKITKRGQNVTFRCDPISEHNRLYWYRQTLGQGPEFLTYFQNEAQLEKSRLLSDRFSAERPKGSFSTLEIQRTEQGDSAMYLCASSIGVSSKAEKLFFGSGTQLSVL.

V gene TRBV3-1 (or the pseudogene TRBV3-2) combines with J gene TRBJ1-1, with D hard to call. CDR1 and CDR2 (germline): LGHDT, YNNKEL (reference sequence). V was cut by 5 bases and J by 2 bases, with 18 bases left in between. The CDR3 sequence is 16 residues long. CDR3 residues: CASSLRGLGDNTEAFF. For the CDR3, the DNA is TGTGCCAGCAGCTTACGAGGGCTTGGGGATAACACTGAAGCTTTCTTT.

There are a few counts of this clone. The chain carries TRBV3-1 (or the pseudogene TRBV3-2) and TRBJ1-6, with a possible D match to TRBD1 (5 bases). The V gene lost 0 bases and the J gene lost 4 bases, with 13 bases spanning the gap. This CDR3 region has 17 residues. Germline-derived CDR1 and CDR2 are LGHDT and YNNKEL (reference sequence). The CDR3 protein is CASSQEMGYRYNSPLHF. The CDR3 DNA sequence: TGTGCCAGCAGCCAAGAAATGGGGTACAGGTATAATTCACCCCTCCACTTT.

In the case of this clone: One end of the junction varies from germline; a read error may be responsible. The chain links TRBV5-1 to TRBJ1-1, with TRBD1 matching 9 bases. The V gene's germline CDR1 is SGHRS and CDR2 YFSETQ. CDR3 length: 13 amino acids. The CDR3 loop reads CASRSGTGYTDSF. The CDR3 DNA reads TGCGCCAGCAGGTCGGGGACAGGGTATACTGATTCCTTT.

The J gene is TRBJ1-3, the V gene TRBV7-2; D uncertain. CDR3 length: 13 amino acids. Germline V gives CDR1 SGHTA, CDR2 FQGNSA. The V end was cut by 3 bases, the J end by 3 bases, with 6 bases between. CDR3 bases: TGTGCCAGCAGCTTTTTGTATGGAAACACCATATATTTT. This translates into CASSFLYGNTIYF.